The sequence of this T cell receptor beta chain was determined in a study of blood T cell repertoires in COVID-19. Study overall: Sample material is recorded as cDNA or gDNA derived from T cells, B-cell-depleted T cells, or PBMCs.

The CDR3 has 13 residues. The trim removed 4 bases at V and 3 bases at J, leaving 2 bases unmatched. Germline CDR1 and CDR2: SNHLY and FYNNEI. The participants were between roughly 18 and 100 years old and came from some 23 US areas. Each participant's cohort was designated according to participant-reported clinical history. TCRdb's copy holds only in-frame clones and misses some; the assay was immunoSEQ multiplex PCR. The sample gives some 250,000 clones, roughly 89% of which show up once; roughly 4% is in the top ten. The TCR was taken from a woman aged 25 to 39 with acute COVID-19. The chain has TRBV2 and TRBJ2-7; TRBD2 agrees at 8 bases. The source material was PBMCs or T cells enriched from blood (not recorded which). CDR3 DNA sequence: TGTGCCAGCAGTGTTGGGACTAGCTACGAGCAGTACTTC. Residues: CASSVGTSYEQYF.